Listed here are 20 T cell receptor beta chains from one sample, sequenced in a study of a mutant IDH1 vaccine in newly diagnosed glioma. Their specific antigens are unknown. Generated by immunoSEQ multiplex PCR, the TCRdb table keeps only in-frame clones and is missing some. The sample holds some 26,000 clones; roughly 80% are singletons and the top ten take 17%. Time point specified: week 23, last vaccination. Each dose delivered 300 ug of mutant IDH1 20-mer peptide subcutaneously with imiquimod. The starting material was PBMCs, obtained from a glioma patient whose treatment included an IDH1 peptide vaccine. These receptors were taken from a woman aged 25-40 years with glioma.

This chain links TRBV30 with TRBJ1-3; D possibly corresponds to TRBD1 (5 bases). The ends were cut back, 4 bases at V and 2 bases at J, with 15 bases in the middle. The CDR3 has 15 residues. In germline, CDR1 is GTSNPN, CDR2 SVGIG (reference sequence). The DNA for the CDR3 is TGTGCCTGGAACAGCGGGGACCGTCCTGGAAACACCATATATTTT. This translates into CAWNSGDRPGNTIYF.

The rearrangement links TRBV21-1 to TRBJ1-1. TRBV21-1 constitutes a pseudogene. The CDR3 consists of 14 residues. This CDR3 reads CASSLRTENTEAFF. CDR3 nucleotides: TGTGCCAGCAGCCTGAGGACGGAGAACACTGAAGCTTTCTTT.

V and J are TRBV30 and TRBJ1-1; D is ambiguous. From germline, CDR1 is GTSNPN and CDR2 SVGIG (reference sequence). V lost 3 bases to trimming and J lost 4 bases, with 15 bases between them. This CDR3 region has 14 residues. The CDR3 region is CAWRSGAGSTEAFF. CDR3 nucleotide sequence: TGTGCCTGGAGAAGTGGAGCGGGCTCCACTGAAGCTTTCTTT. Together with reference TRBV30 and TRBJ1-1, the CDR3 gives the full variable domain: SQTIHQWPATLVQPVGSPLSLECTVEGTSNPNLYWYRQAAGRGLQLLFYSVGIGQISSEVPQNLSASRPQDRQFILSSKKLLLSDSGFYLCAWRSGAGSTEAFFGQGTRLTVV.

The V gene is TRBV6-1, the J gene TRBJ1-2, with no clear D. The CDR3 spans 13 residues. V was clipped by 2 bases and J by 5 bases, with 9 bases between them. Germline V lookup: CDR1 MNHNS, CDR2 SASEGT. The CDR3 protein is CASSETGDYGYTF. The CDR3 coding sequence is TGTGCCAGCAGTGAAACGGGAGATTATGGCTACACCTTC.

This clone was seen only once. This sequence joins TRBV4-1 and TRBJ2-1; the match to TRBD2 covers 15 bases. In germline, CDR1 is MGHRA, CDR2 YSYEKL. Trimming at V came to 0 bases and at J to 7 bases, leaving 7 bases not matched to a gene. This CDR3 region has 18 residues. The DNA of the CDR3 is TGCGCCAGCAGCCAAGATGGGAGTGGGACTAGCGGGGGGAATGAGCAGTTCTTC. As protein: CASSQDGSGTSGGNEQFF.

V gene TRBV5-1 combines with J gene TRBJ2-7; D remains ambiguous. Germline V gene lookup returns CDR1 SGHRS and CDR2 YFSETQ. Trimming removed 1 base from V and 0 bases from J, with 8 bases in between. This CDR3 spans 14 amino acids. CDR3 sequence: CASSLPRDSYEQYF. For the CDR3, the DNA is TGCGCCAGCAGCTTGCCAAGGGACTCCTACGAGCAGTACTTC.

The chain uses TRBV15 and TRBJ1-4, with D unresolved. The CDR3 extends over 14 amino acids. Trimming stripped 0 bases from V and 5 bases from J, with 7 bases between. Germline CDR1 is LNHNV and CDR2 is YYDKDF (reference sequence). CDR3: CATSRDRGNEKLFF. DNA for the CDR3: TGTGCCACCAGCAGAGATCGTGGGAATGAAAAACTGTTTTTT.

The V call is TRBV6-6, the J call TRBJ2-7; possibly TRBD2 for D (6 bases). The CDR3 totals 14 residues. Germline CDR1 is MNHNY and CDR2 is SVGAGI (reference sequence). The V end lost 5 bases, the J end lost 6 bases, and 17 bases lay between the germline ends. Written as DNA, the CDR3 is TGTGCCAGCAGTCACGGGGGAGGAGCGGCCGAGCAGTACTTC. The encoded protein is CASSHGGGAAEQYF.

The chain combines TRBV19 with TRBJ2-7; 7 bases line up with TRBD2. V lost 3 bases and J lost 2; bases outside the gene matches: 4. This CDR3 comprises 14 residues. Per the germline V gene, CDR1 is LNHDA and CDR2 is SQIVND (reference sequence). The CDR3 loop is CASSISGTTYEQYF. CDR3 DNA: TGTGCCAGTAGTATCTCGGGGACTACCTACGAGCAGTACTTC. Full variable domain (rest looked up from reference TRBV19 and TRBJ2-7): DGGITQSPKYLFRKEGQNVTLSCEQNLNHDAMYWYRQDPGQGLRLIYYSQIVNDFQKGDIAEGYSVSREKKESFPLTVTSAQKNPTAFYLCASSISGTTYEQYFGPGTRLTVT.

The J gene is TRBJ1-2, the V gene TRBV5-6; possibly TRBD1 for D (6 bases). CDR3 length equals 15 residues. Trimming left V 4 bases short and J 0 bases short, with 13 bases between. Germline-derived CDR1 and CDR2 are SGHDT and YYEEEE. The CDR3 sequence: CASSPGGRANYGYTF. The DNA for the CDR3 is TGTGCCAGCAGCCCGGGGGGGCGAGCTAACTATGGCTACACCTTC.

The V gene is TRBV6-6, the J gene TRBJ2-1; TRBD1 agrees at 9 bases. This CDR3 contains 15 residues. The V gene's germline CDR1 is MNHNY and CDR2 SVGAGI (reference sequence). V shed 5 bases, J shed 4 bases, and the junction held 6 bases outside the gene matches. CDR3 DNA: TGTGCCAGCAGTCCGCGACAGGGGGGATACAATGAGCAGTTCTTC. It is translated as CASSPRQGGYNEQFF.

This CDR3 reads CASSEQGLAKNIQYF. The CDR3 nucleotides read TGTGCCAGCAGCGAGCAGGGGTTAGCCAAAAACATTCAGTACTTC. The V gene is TRBV9, the J gene TRBJ2-4, with a weak D call TRBD1 (6 bases). The germline V gene has CDR1 SGDLS and CDR2 YYNGEE. V shed 3 bases and J shed 0 bases, with 10 bases lying between them. This CDR3 has 15 amino acids.

This CDR3 is CASSRGQEKLFF. In DNA form, the CDR3 reads TGTGCCAGCAGCCGCGGACAGGAAAAACTGTTTTTT. V usage is TRBV7-2 and J usage is TRBJ1-4; D is possibly TRBD1 (6 bases). This CDR3 has 12 amino acids. V was cut by 5 bases and J by 8 bases, with 9 bases left in between. CDR1 is SGHTA, CDR2 FQGNSA, per germline.

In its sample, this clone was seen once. CDR3 nucleotides: TGCGCCAGCAGAGACAGGGGCGGAGAGACCCAGTACTTC. It yields the protein CASRDRGGETQYF. The J gene is TRBJ2-5, the V gene TRBV10-2, with 8 bases fitting TRBD1. Losses at the gene ends were 6 bases for V and 4 bases for J; bases not matched to a gene: 4. This CDR3 region has 13 residues. Germline CDR1 WSHSY, CDR2 SAAADI.

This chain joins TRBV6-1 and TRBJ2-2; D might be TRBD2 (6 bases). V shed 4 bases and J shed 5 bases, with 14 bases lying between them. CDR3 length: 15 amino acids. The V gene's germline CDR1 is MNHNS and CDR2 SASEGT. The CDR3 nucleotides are TGTGCCAGCAGTGTCCGTGGGGCGGGGACCGGGGAGCTGTTTTTT. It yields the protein CASSVRGAGTGELFF.

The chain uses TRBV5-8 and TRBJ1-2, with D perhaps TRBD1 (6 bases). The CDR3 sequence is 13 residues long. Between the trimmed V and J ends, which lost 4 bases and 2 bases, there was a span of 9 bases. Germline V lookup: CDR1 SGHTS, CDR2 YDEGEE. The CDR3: CASSLQGNYGYTF. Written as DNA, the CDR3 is TGTGCCAGCAGCCTCCAGGGGAACTATGGCTACACCTTC.

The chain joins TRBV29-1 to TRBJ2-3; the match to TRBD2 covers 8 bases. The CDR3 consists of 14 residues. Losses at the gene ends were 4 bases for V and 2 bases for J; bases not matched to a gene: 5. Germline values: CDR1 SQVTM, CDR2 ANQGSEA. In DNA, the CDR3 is TGCAGCGTTGTACGGGGGGGAAACACAGATACGCAGTATTTT. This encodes CSVVRGGNTDTQYF.

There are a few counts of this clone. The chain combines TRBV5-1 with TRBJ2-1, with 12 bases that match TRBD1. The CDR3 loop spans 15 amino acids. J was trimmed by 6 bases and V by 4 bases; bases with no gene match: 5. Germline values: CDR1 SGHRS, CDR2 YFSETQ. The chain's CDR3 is CASSPGTGGFNEQFF. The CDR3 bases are TGCGCCAGCAGCCCCGGGACAGGGGGCTTCAATGAGCAGTTCTTC.

The chain's CDR3 is CASSYSGAGQEQYF. CDR3 coding DNA: TGTGCCAGCAGTTACTCGGGCGCGGGCCAGGAGCAGTACTTC. The chain employs TRBV6-5 and TRBJ2-7; maybe TRBD2 (5 bases). The CDR3 length is 14 residues. CDR1 is MNHEY and CDR2 is SVGAGI in the germline V gene. Trimming cost V 0 bases and J 7 bases, with 13 bases left between them.

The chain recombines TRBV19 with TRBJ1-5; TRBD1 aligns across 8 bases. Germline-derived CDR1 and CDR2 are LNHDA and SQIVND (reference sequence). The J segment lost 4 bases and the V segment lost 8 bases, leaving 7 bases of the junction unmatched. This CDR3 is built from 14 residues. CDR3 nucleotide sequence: TGTGCCAGTGGGCTACAGGGGGAGAATCAGCCCCAGCATTTT. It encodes CASGLQGENQPQHF.